The 30 T cell receptor beta chains given below trace back to one sample, sequenced in a study of shared clonotypes between healthy human individuals (dated by TCRdb to between 2020 and 2021). Library method: the immunoSEQ multiplex PCR assay. This immuneACCESS table, as held by TCRdb, lists in-frame sequences with V and J called but not all clones. Of the missing ones, under half trace to an unresolved V gene in checked studies; the others have no known cause. Recorded for this sample are about 2 million clones; 95% of them occurred a single time. The biggest ten clones account for roughly 0.13% of the sample. Sequenced: naive CD4+ T cells sorted from blood. Per the publication, the cell subset or site label means: CD45RA+ positively selected. The receptors stem from a man in his late teens or twenties in good health.

The chain links TRBV29-1 to TRBJ2-6, with D unclear. Germline V gene sequence: CDR1 SQVTM, CDR2 ANQGSEA. The ends were cut back, 6 bases at V and 3 bases at J, with 9 bases in the middle. This CDR3 comprises 13 residues. The CDR3 bases are TGCAGCGTATCCATGAGTGGGGCCAACGTCCTGACTTTC. This sequence encodes CSVSMSGANVLTF.

The V gene is TRBV11-2, the J gene TRBJ1-3, with D perhaps matching TRBD1 (5 bases). CDR3 length: 16 amino acids. The ends were cut back, 5 bases at V and 1 base at J, with 15 bases in the middle. Germline-derived CDR1 and CDR2 are SGHAT and FQNNGV. CDR3 in amino acids: CASSPPGGGSGNTIYF. CDR3 DNA: TGTGCCAGCAGCCCTCCGGGGGGAGGGTCTGGAAACACCATATATTTT.

The V and J genes are TRBV6-5 and TRBJ2-5; D is undetermined. Trimming took 2 bases from V and 10 from J, leaving 8 bases between them. The germline V gene encodes CDR1 MNHEY and CDR2 SVGAGI. The CDR3 sequence is 11 residues long. The chain's CDR3 is CASSYRTDQYF. In nucleotides, the CDR3 is TGTGCCAGCAGTTACCGGACGGACCAGTACTTC.

This clone was found once. This sequence joins TRBV4-2 and TRBJ2-7; possibly TRBD2 for D (5 bases). V lost 3 bases, J lost 0 bases, and 12 bases lay in between. In germline, CDR1 is LGHNA, CDR2 YNFKEQ. This CDR3 contains 15 residues. CDR3 nucleotide sequence: TGTGCCAGCAGCCAGCCGGGATTGACCTCCTACGAGCAGTACTTC. It codes for CASSQPGLTSYEQYF.

This chain links TRBV5-5 with TRBJ1-6; D unresolved. CDR1 SGHKS and CDR2 YYEKEE come from the germline V gene (reference sequence). Trimming cost V 5 bases and J 10 bases, with 13 bases left between them. The CDR3 consists of 13 residues. CDR3 sequence reads: CASSQLSGSPLHF. DNA of the CDR3: TGTGCCAGCAGTCAATTAAGTGGGTCACCCCTCCACTTT.

This chain links TRBV11-3 with TRBJ2-1; TRBD2 agrees at 14 bases. CDR1 and CDR2 (germline): SGHNT, YENEEA. The CDR3 sequence is 18 residues long. V dropped 4 bases and J dropped 6; count of bases not matched to a gene: 11. The CDR3 here is CASSYRRGLAGDRNEQFF. The CDR3 region has the DNA TGTGCCAGCAGCTACCGCAGGGGACTAGCGGGAGATCGCAATGAGCAGTTCTTC.

V usage is TRBV18 and J usage is TRBJ2-3; possibly TRBD1 or TRBD2 for D (5 bases each). Germline V CDR1 and CDR2: KGHSH, LQKENI. V was shortened by 6 bases and J by 6 bases, with 13 bases between the two germline ends. The CDR3 covers 13 residues. CDR3 protein: CASSRGPRDTQYF. The CDR3 nucleotides are TGTGCCAGCTCCCGGGGACCTAGGGATACGCAGTATTTT.

J is TRBJ1-6 and V is TRBV11-3, with D tentatively TRBD1 (5 bases). Germline V gene data show CDR1 as SGHNT and CDR2 as YENEEA. V was trimmed by 11 bases and J by 19 bases, leaving 15 bases between them. This CDR3 has 9 residues. CDR3 loop: CAGPGGVHF. The CDR3 bases are TGTGCCGGCCCGGGGGGGGTGCACTTT.

This clone was found once. The V call is TRBV19, the J call TRBJ1-5, with TRBD1 matching 11 bases. From germline, CDR1 is LNHDA and CDR2 SQIVND (reference sequence). CDR3 length: 17 residues. Trimming cost V 9 bases and J 1 base; bases outside gene matches: 11. The CDR3 loop reads CASRDRGSPLSNQPQHF. CDR3 bases: TGTGCCAGCCGGGACAGGGGGTCCCCATTGAGCAATCAGCCCCAGCATTTT.

V is TRBV30 and J is TRBJ1-4; TRBD1 matches at 8 bases. Per germline, CDR1 GTSNPN and CDR2 SVGIG (reference sequence). The CDR3 has 14 amino acids. V lost 4 bases to trimming and J lost 3 bases; unmatched junction nucleotides: 4. The CDR3, as DNA: TGTGCCTGGAATTCAGGGGGCCCTAATGAAAAACTGTTTTTT. This encodes CAWNSGGPNEKLFF.

V usage is TRBV6-5 and J usage is TRBJ2-5, with 7 positions matching TRBD2. The CDR3 sequence is 15 residues long. Germline CDR1 and CDR2: MNHEY and SVGAGI. The V and J ends lost 8 bases and 5 bases, in that order; junction bases with no gene match: 14. DNA of the CDR3: TGTGCCAGCCAACGCGCGGGGGTCGGTTTGGAGACCCAGTACTTC. Amino acids: CASQRAGVGLETQYF.

The chain carries TRBV5-1 and TRBJ2-7; D is uncertain. This CDR3 comprises 13 residues. Trimming removed 4 bases at V and 5 bases at J, with 13 bases between. Germline CDR1 SGHRS, CDR2 YFSETQ. CDR3 in DNA: TGCGCCAGCAGCCCAACGACGGAGAACGAGCAGTACTTC. Its protein is CASSPTTENEQYF. The entire variable domain, with the rest obtained from reference TRBV5-1 and TRBJ2-7, is as follows: KAGVTQTPRYLIKTRGQQVTLSCSPISGHRSVSWYQQTPGQGLQFLFEYFSETQRNKGNFPGRFSGRQFSNSRSEMNVSTLELGDSALYLCASSPTTENEQYFGPGTRLTVT.

This clone was picked up a small number of times. This chain links TRBV15 with TRBJ1-6; D is undetermined. The V gene's germline CDR1 is LNHNV and CDR2 YYDKDF (reference sequence). Trimming removed 4 bases at V and 14 bases at J, with 15 bases between. The CDR3 has 13 amino acids. In DNA form, the CDR3 reads TGTGCCACCAGCACCGAGATGGGCAGCACCCTCCACTTT. Amino acid sequence: CATSTEMGSTLHF.

V usage is TRBV5-6 and J usage is TRBJ1-3; tentatively, D is TRBD1 (5 bases). The V gene's germline CDR1 is SGHDT and CDR2 YYEEEE. Trimming stripped 4 bases from V and 3 bases from J, with 17 bases between. This CDR3 is 16 amino acids long. In nucleotides, the CDR3 is TGTGCCAGCAGCCCCCCGGGACGGAGTTTTGGAAACACCATATATTTT. It encodes CASSPPGRSFGNTIYF.

This chain connects TRBV7-2 to TRBJ2-1; D is perhaps TRBD1 (8 bases). The V end lost 5 bases, the J end lost 15 bases, and 20 bases lay between the germline ends. The CDR3 sequence is 13 residues long. Per germline, CDR1 SGHTA and CDR2 FQGNSA. This CDR3 is CASSRNSGTGSFF. The DNA for the CDR3 is TGTGCCAGCAGCCGGAACAGCGGGACAGGATCGTTCTTC.

The chain has TRBV15 and TRBJ2-5; D gene uncertain. The germline V gene encodes CDR1 LNHNV and CDR2 YYDKDF (reference sequence). V was cut by 3 bases and J by 4 bases, with 9 bases left in between. This CDR3 spans 13 amino acids. The CDR3 DNA reads TGTGCCACCAGCAGTAGGGTGGCAGAGACCCAGTACTTC. Its translation: CATSSRVAETQYF.

The gene calls are TRBV6-1 and TRBJ1-5; D remains ambiguous. Trimming cost V 6 bases and J 7 bases, with 10 bases left between them. The germline gives CDR1 MNHNS, CDR2 SASEGT. The CDR3 is made up of 12 amino acids. CDR3 loop: CASRDGTQPQHF. CDR3 DNA sequence: TGTGCCAGCAGGGATGGAACCCAGCCCCAGCATTTT.

V gene TRBV20-1 combines with J gene TRBJ2-1, with TRBD2 identical over 7 bases. The germline V gene encodes CDR1 DFQATT and CDR2 SNEGSKA (reference sequence). V was clipped by 7 bases and J by 13 bases; unmatched bases: 7. The length of the CDR3 is 10 residues. The CDR3 DNA reads as TGCAGTGGCAAGCGGGACTACCAGTTCTTC. It is translated as CSGKRDYQFF.

The chain's CDR3 is CASSLREGIPIAKNIQYF. As DNA, the CDR3 is TGTGCCAGCAGTTTAAGAGAGGGGATCCCTATAGCCAAAAACATTCAGTACTTC. The rearrangement uses TRBV28 and TRBJ2-4; D possibly matches TRBD1 or TRBD2 (5 bases each). Germline CDR1 MDHEN, CDR2 SYDVKM. V was clipped by 2 bases and J by 0 bases, with 17 bases between them. The CDR3 is 18 amino acids.

V gene TRBV30 combines with J gene TRBJ2-1; D is perhaps TRBD2 (7 bases). Trimming took 0 bases from V and 6 from J, leaving 9 bases between them. The CDR3 contains 13 residues. Germline lookup yields CDR1 GTSNPN and CDR2 SVGIG (reference sequence). CDR3 sequence: CAWSVRGANEQFF. CDR3 sequence (DNA): TGTGCCTGGAGTGTACGGGGGGCCAATGAGCAGTTCTTC.

Points on this clone: Other DNA sequences within the sample encode an identical CDR3. In nucleotides, the CDR3 is TGTGCCAGCAGCATCGGGACGGTACTTAACTATGGCTACACCTTC. This codes for CASSIGTVLNYGYTF. The chain employs TRBV5-4 and TRBJ1-2; tentatively, D is TRBD1 (5 bases). CDR1 and CDR2 (germline): SGHNT, YYREEE (reference sequence). The V and J ends lost 4 bases and 1 base respectively, with 14 bases between them. The CDR3 totals 15 residues.

This chain connects TRBV4-3 to TRBJ2-3; a weak D match, TRBD2 (5 bases). Trimming pared 0 bases from V and 0 bases from J, leaving 10 bases between. CDR3 length equals 16 residues. The germline CDR1 and CDR2 sequences are LGHNA and YSLEER. CDR3 DNA: TGCGCCAGCAGCCAAGACGTGGGCGGGAGCACAGATACGCAGTATTTT. Protein: CASSQDVGGSTDTQYF.

The J gene is TRBJ1-1, the V gene TRBV28; D ambiguous. The germline gives CDR1 MDHEN, CDR2 SYDVKM. V gave up 5 bases and J gave up 1 base, with 14 bases separating them. This CDR3 is built from 15 residues. In nucleotides, the CDR3 is TGTGCCAGCAGTGGCCCCGGGGAAGGGAACACTGAAGCTTTCTTT. It codes for CASSGPGEGNTEAFF.

Turning to this clone: Other DNA variants within this sample encode the same CDR3. The rearrangement uses TRBV4-1 and TRBJ1-4, with TRBD1 identical over 9 bases. This CDR3 has 15 amino acids. V shed 1 base, J shed 8 bases, and the junction held 5 bases outside the gene matches. Germline loops: CDR1 MGHRA, CDR2 YSYEKL. In nucleotides, the CDR3 is TGCGCCAGCAGCCAAGGGGGACAGGGTCGAGAAAAACTGTTTTTT. Residues: CASSQGGQGREKLFF.

This chain links TRBV10-3 with TRBJ1-1; the match to TRBD1 covers 9 bases. CDR1 and CDR2 from the germline V gene are ENHRY and SYGVKD. The CDR3 sequence is 16 residues long. The J segment lost 0 bases and the V segment lost 6 bases, leaving 8 bases of the junction unmatched. The CDR3 here is CAIRAGTGSMNTEAFF. The CDR3 DNA sequence: TGTGCCATCAGGGCCGGGACAGGGAGTATGAACACTGAAGCTTTCTTT.

Points on this clone: This sample includes further DNA sequences coding for the same CDR3. The genes are TRBV10-3 and TRBJ1-2, with 7 nucleotides matching TRBD1. V was pared by 6 bases and J by 1 base, with 2 bases of the junction left unmatched. The CDR3 totals 13 residues. Germline V lookup: CDR1 ENHRY, CDR2 SYGVKD. CDR3 region: CAISDRDNYGYTF. The CDR3 DNA sequence: TGTGCCATCAGCGACAGGGATAACTATGGCTACACCTTC.

The chain couples TRBV19 to TRBJ2-7, with 7 nucleotides matching TRBD2. V shed 1 base and J 0 bases; nucleotides not matched to a gene: 6. The V gene's germline CDR1 is LNHDA and CDR2 SQIVND (reference sequence). The CDR3 sequence is 16 residues long. CDR3 residues: CASSIGGGLPSYEQYF. In DNA, the CDR3 is TGTGCCAGTAGTATAGGCGGGGGACTTCCCTCCTACGAGCAGTACTTC.

The chain employs TRBV4-2 and TRBJ1-5; D unresolved. V lost 0 bases and J 4 bases, leaving 10 bases between the germline ends. Germline V gene sequence: CDR1 LGHNA, CDR2 YNFKEQ. The CDR3 has 15 amino acids. The chain's CDR3 is CASSQDPLGNQPQHF. In DNA form, the CDR3 reads TGTGCCAGCAGCCAAGATCCGCTGGGGAATCAGCCCCAGCATTTT.

The chain has TRBV7-2 and TRBJ2-5; tentatively, D is TRBD2 (5 bases). CDR1 and CDR2 from the germline V gene are SGHTA and FQGNSA. The CDR3 is 13 amino acids. Deletions cut 0 bases from V and 8 bases from J, with 10 bases between. In DNA, the CDR3 is TGTGCCAGCAGCTTAGCGGATCTAGCAACCCAGTACTTC. Translated: CASSLADLATQYF.

This clone showed up just once. The chain uses TRBV2 and TRBJ2-7, with a tentative D call TRBD2 (5 bases). CDR1 SNHLY and CDR2 FYNNEI come from the germline V gene. The CDR3 is 14 residues long. Trimming removed 5 bases at V and 0 bases at J, with 11 bases between. In DNA form, the CDR3 reads TGTGCCAGCAGTAGCGGCTTTAGCTCCTACGAGCAGTACTTC. As protein: CASSSGFSSYEQYF.